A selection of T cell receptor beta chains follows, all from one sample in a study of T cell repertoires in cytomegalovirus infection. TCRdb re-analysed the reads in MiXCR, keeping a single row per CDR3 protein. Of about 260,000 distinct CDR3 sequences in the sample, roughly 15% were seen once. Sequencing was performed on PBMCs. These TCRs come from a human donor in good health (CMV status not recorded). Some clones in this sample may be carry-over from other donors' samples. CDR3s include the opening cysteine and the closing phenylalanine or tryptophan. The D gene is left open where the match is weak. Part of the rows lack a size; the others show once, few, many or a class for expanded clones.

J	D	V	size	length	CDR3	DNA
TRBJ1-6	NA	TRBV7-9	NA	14	CASSLSGGGSPLHF	TGTGCCAGCAGCTTATCAGGTGGTGGCTCACCCCTCCACTTT
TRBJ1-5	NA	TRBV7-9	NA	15	CASSLGAVSNQPQHF	TGTGCCAGCAGCTTAGGCGCCGTTAGCAATCAGCCCCAGCATTTT
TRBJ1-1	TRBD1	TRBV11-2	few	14	CASTPGQGSTEAFF	TGTGCCAGCACCCCGGGACAGGGGAGCACTGAAGCTTTCTTT
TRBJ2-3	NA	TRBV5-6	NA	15	CASSLPGPGTDTQYF	TGTGCCAGCAGCTTGCCAGGGCCAGGCACAGATACGCAGTATTTT
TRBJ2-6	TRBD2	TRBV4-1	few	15	CASGLAGDGANVLTF	TGCGCCAGCGGGCTAGCGGGGGATGGGGCCAACGTCCTGACTTTC
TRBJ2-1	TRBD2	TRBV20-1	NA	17	CSARDLGGGTPSYEQFF	TGCAGTGCTAGAGATTTGGGGGGGGGGACTCCTTCTTATGAGCAGTTCTTC
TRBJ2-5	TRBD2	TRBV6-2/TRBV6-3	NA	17	CASSPSGRLADKETQYF	TGTGCCAGCAGCCCTAGCGGAAGACTAGCGGATAAAGAGACCCAGTACTTC
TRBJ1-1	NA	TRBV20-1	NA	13	CSASVGLNTEAFF	TGCAGTGCTAGTGTGGGCCTGAACACTGAAGCTTTCTTT
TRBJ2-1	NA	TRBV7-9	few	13	CASTVGGDNEQFF	TGTGCCAGCACCGTCGGAGGGGACAATGAGCAGTTCTTC
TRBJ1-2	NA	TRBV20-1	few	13	CSVGPPTSFGYTF	TGCAGTGTGGGGCCCCCTACGTCTTTTGGCTACACCTTC
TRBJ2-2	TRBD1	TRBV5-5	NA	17	CASSLAAGGSKTGELFF	TGTGCCAGCAGCTTAGCGGCAGGGGGATCAAAAACCGGGGAGCTGTTTTTT
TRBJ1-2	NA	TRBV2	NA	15	CASSELGQGNYGYTF	TGTGCCAGCAGTGAATTAGGGCAGGGGAACTATGGCTACACCTTC
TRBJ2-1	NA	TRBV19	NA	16	CASTPIGLAGWDEQFF	TGTGCCAGTACCCCAATAGGGCTAGCCGGATGGGATGAGCAGTTCTTC
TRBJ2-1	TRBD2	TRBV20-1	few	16	CSARTPGLAVYNEQFF	TGCAGTGCTCGAACCCCCGGACTAGCGGTATACAATGAGCAGTTCTTC
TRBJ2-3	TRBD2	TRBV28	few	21	CASSLPYLGLAGRGATDTQYF	TGTGCCAGCAGTTTACCGTACCTAGGACTAGCGGGAAGGGGCGCCACAGATACGCAGTATTTT
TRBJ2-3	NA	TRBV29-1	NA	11	CSVDPGDTQYF	TGCAGCGTTGACCCGGGAGATACGCAGTATTTT
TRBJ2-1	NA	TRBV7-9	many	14	CASSLEGLSNEQFF	TGTGCCAGCAGCTTAGAAGGCCTATCCAATGAGCAGTTCTTC
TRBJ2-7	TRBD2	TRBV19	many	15	CASSPSTSGRREQYF	TGTGCCAGTAGTCCGTCGACTAGCGGGAGGAGAGAGCAGTACTTC
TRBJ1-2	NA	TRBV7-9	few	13	CASSLAAGLGYTF	TGTGCCAGCAGCTTAGCGGCCGGCTTGGGCTACACCTTC
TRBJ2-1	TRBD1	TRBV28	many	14	CASSVGTGGNEQFF	TGTGCCAGCAGTGTCGGGACAGGTGGGAATGAGCAGTTCTTC
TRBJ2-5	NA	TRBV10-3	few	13	CATSRDNQETQYF	TGTGCCACCTCCCGGGACAACCAAGAGACCCAGTACTTC
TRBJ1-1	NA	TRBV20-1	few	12	CSAVGPGLEAFF	TGCAGTGCCGTCGGGCCAGGGCTTGAAGCTTTCTTT
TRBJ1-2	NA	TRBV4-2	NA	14	CASSSGYEDYGYTF	TGTGCCAGCAGCTCAGGGTACGAGGACTATGGCTACACCTTC
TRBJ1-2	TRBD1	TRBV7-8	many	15	CASSLPRDRARGYTF	TGTGCCAGCAGCTTACCTCGGGACAGGGCGCGTGGCTACACCTTC
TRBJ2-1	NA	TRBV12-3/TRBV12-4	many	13	CASSLTGGDEQFF	TGTGCCAGCAGTTTGACCGGCGGGGATGAGCAGTTCTTC
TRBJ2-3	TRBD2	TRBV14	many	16	CASSQGLAVREDTQYF	TGTGCCAGCAGCCAGGGACTAGCGGTTAGGGAAGATACGCAGTATTTT
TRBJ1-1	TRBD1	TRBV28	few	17	CASRSALAGGAGTEAFF	TGTGCCAGCAGATCCGCCTTAGCAGGGGGTGCTGGCACTGAAGCTTTCTTT
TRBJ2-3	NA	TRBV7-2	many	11	CASSAADTQYF	TGTGCCAGCAGCGCGGCAGATACGCAGTATTTT
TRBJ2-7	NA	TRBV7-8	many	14	CASSFDRPGDEQYF	TGTGCCAGCAGCTTCGACAGGCCCGGGGACGAGCAGTACTTC
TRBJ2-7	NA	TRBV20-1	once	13	CSAPITGTYEQYF	TGCAGTGCGCCCATCACAGGGACCTACGAGCAGTACTTC
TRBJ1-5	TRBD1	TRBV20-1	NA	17	CSARPGDRGFFNQPQHF	TGCAGTGCTAGACCCGGGGACAGGGGGTTTTTTAATCAGCCCCAGCATTTT
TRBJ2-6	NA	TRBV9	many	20	CASSVEVWAGQSSGANVLTF	TGTGCCAGCAGCGTAGAGGTTTGGGCAGGGCAGAGCTCTGGGGCCAACGTCCTGACTTTC
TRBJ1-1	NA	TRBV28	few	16	CASSFPGFPMNTEAFF	TGTGCCAGCAGTTTCCCTGGATTTCCGATGAACACTGAAGCTTTCTTT
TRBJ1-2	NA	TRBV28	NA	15	CASSFVGQPNYGYTF	TGTGCCAGCAGTTTTGTCGGGCAGCCCAACTATGGCTACACCTTC
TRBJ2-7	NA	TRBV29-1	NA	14	CSVARTASSYEQYF	TGCAGCGTCGCCAGGACAGCCTCCTCCTACGAGCAGTACTTC
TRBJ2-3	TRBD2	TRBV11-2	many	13	CASSYGSGGPGYF	TGTGCCAGCAGCTATGGAAGCGGGGGCCCCGGGTATTTT
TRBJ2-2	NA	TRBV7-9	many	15	CASSLLGLNTGELFF	TGTGCCAGCAGCTTACTGGGACTGAACACCGGGGAGCTGTTTTTT
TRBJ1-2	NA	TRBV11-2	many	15	CASSVAGVSGFGYTF	TGTGCCAGCAGCGTAGCGGGGGTTTCTGGTTTTGGCTACACCTTC
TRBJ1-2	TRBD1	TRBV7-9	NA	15	CASSLDRGASYGYTF	TGTGCCAGCAGCTTAGACAGGGGCGCGAGCTATGGCTACACCTTC
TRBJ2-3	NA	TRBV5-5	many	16	CASSPTGRGSTDTQYF	TGTGCCAGCAGTCCGACGGGACGGGGAAGCACAGATACGCAGTATTTT
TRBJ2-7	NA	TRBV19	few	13	CATQGQLSYEQYF	TGTGCCACCCAGGGGCAGTTATCCTACGAGCAGTACTTC
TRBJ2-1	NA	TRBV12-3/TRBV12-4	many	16	CASSVESTGAYNEQFF	TGTGCCAGCAGCGTAGAATCCACGGGGGCTTACAATGAGCAGTTCTTC
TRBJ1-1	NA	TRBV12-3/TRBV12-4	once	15	CASSYFTGLNTEAFF	TGTGCCAGCAGTTATTTTACCGGGTTGAACACTGAAGCTTTCTTT
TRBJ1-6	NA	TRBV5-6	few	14	CASRGVENSSPLHF	TGTGCCAGCAGAGGGGTGGAGAATAGTTCACCCCTCCACTTT
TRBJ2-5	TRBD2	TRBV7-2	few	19	CASSFTAPGRGGTQETQYF	TGTGCCAGCAGCTTTACGGCTCCGGGACGGGGGGGGACCCAAGAGACCCAGTACTTC
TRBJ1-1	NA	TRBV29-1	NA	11	CSVDRGAEAFF	TGCAGCGTTGATAGGGGCGCTGAAGCTTTCTTT
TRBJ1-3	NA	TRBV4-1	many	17	CASSQAYRDNSGNTIYF	TGCGCCAGCAGCCAAGCCTACCGGGACAACTCTGGAAACACCATATATTTT
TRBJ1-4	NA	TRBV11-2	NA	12	CASSLWNEKLFF	TGTGCCAGCAGCTTATGGAATGAAAAACTGTTTTTT
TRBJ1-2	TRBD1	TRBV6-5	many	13	CASSYWTGAGYTF	TGTGCCAGCAGTTACTGGACAGGGGCCGGCTACACCTTC
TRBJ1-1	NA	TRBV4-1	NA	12	CASSQNGREAFF	TGCGCCAGCAGCCAAAATGGGAGGGAAGCTTTCTTT
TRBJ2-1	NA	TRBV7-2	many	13	CASTQGSYNEQFF	TGTGCCAGCACCCAGGGCTCCTACAATGAGCAGTTCTTC